This TCR beta chain was sequenced during a study of blood T cell repertoires in COVID-19. Authors' analysis steps: The authors estimated nucleated cell counts from reference gene primer amplification. Assay used: immunoSEQ multiplex PCR; TCRdb lists only in-frame clones, some missing. That table is the source of V, J and clone size, and D and trimming were worked out from the DNA. The sample has 150,000 to 200,000 clones, around 80% seen once. This clone appeared many times. V was cut by 0 bases and J by 5 bases, with 14 bases left in between. The V gene's germline CDR1 is KGHSH and CDR2 LQKENI. The CDR3 is made up of 16 amino acids.

This TCR derives from a man aged 60 to 69 with active or convalescent COVID-19. The sample comprised peripheral blood. V and J are TRBV18 and TRBJ2-1; TRBD1 might be the D (5 bases). CDR3 DNA sequence: TGTGCCAGCTCACCACCGAAAACAGGTCGAAACAATGAGCAGTTCTTC. This codes for CASSPPKTGRNNEQFF. The whole variable domain, remainder taken from reference TRBV18 and TRBJ2-1, is NAGVMQNPRHLVRRRGQEARLRCSPMKGHSHVYWYRQLPEEGLKFMVYLQKENIIDESGMPKERFSAEFPKEGPSILRIQQVVRGDSAAYFCASSPPKTGRNNEQFFGPGTRLTVL.